Presented here are 17 T cell receptor beta chains from one specimen sequenced in a study of T cell changes during pregnancy in multiple sclerosis. The protocol was immunoSEQ multiplex PCR, while the TCRdb copy is restricted to in-frame clones and leaves out a portion. This table has 90,000 or so clones, 80% to 95% appearing once. The specimen was peripheral blood, collected in the first trimester of pregnancy. The receptors were sampled from a female donor in good health, enrolled as a control in a pregnancy study.

The chain uses TRBV7-8 and TRBJ1-2; TRBD1 matches 8 bases. Germline-derived CDR1 and CDR2 are SGHVS and FQNEAQ. The CDR3 loop spans 16 amino acids. The V segment lost 1 base and the J segment 4 bases; nucleotides outside the gene matches: 8. CDR3 amino acids: CASSLGPTGVVYGYTF. Here the CDR3 DNA reads TGTGCCAGCAGCTTAGGGCCGACAGGGGTAGTCTATGGCTACACCTTC.

The rearrangement links TRBV6-5 to TRBJ1-5; TRBD1 agrees at 7 bases. The V segment lost 5 bases and the J segment 2 bases; nucleotides outside the gene matches: 6. This CDR3 is 15 amino acids long. Germline V gene data show CDR1 as MNHEY and CDR2 as SVGAGI. The CDR3 spells CASSGRGRGNQPQHF. The DNA of the CDR3 is TGTGCCAGCAGTGGAAGGGGGCGAGGCAATCAGCCCCAGCATTTT.

The chain links TRBV5-4 to TRBJ2-3, with 7 bases identical to TRBD2. V was clipped by 4 bases and J by 6 bases; unmatched bases: 5. The CDR3 contains 13 residues. Germline assignment: CDR1 SGHNT and CDR2 YYREEE (reference sequence). The CDR3, as DNA: TGTGCCAGCAGCCGACTAGCAGGTGATACGCAGTATTTT. This gives the protein CASSRLAGDTQYF.

V and J are TRBV2 and TRBJ1-5, with 9 positions matching TRBD1. Germline V lookup: CDR1 SNHLY, CDR2 FYNNEI. V lost 6 bases and J lost 6; bases outside the gene matches: 3. The CDR3 consists of 13 residues. CDR3 residues: CASRGQGLQPQHF. CDR3 nucleotide sequence: TGTGCCAGCAGGGGACAGGGACTTCAGCCCCAGCATTTT.

The chain joins TRBV2 to TRBJ1-1; 8 bases agree with TRBD1. This CDR3 has 16 amino acids. The ends lost 4 bases at V and 1 base at J; junction bases unmatched: 8. The germline CDR1 and CDR2 sequences are SNHLY and FYNNEI. CDR3 DNA: TGTGCCAGCAGTGTGCGAAGGACAGGGTGGAACACTGAAGCTTTCTTT. It encodes CASSVRRTGWNTEAFF.

The chain employs TRBV28 and TRBJ1-2, with 10 positions matching TRBD1. The germline V gene encodes CDR1 MDHEN and CDR2 SYDVKM. The junction had 7 bases not matched to a gene; V was cut back by 5 bases and J by 4 bases. The CDR3 length is 15 residues. CDR3 DNA sequence: TGTGCCAGCAGTGACTCGACAGGGGGCTTCTATGGCTACACCTTC. Residues: CASSDSTGGFYGYTF.

CDR3 nucleotides: TGTGCCAGCAAGCCCGAGACTGTCACCGGGGAGCTGTTTTTT. Its translation: CASKPETVTGELFF. The gene calls are TRBV6-5 and TRBJ2-2; D is undetermined. Germline V lookup: CDR1 MNHEY, CDR2 SVGAGI. Trimming removed 7 bases from V and 4 bases from J, with 13 bases in between. This CDR3 comprises 14 residues.

This clone was detected only a few times. V is TRBV2 and J is TRBJ2-3, with 9 bases matching TRBD2. J was trimmed by 6 bases and V by 10 bases; bases with no gene match: 14. This CDR3 region has 15 residues. Germline lookup yields CDR1 SNHLY and CDR2 FYNNEI. CDR3 DNA sequence: TGTGCCACCCGTAGGGGCGGGGGGGCATCCGATACGCAGTATTTT. Its translation: CATRRGGGASDTQYF. The full variable domain, its missing parts supplied by reference TRBV2 and TRBJ2-3, is EPEVTQTPSHQVTQMGQEVILRCVPISNHLYFYWYRQILGQKVEFLVSFYNNEISEKSEIFDDQFSVERPDGSNFTLKIRSTKLEDSAMYFCATRRGGGASDTQYFGPGTRLTVL.

The chain is built from TRBV6-5 and TRBJ1-6; TRBD1 matches at 8 bases. This CDR3 is 14 amino acids long. Germline values: CDR1 MNHEY, CDR2 SVGAGI. The V and J ends lost 7 bases and 9 bases, in that order; junction bases with no gene match: 8. The CDR3 bases are TGTGCCAGCACCGGTGACAGGGGAGGTTCACCCCTCCACTTT. It is translated as CASTGDRGGSPLHF.

The chain joins TRBV4-2 to TRBJ2-5; D call uncertain. With 0 bases removed from V and 1 base from J, the gap between germline ends came to 3 bases. Germline values: CDR1 LGHNA, CDR2 YNFKEQ. The CDR3 totals 13 residues. As DNA, the CDR3 is TGTGCCAGCAGCCAAGAACTCCAAGAGACCCAGTACTTC. It encodes CASSQELQETQYF.

The chain employs TRBV15 and TRBJ2-3, with D possibly being TRBD1 (6 bases). CDR1 is LNHNV and CDR2 is YYDKDF in the germline V gene (reference sequence). Between the trimmed V and J ends, which lost 0 bases and 3 bases, there was a span of 13 bases. This CDR3 has 16 amino acids. The CDR3 region has the DNA TGTGCCACCAGCAGAGATCTGGGGGCCCCAACAGATACGCAGTATTTT. It specifies CATSRDLGAPTDTQYF.

The chain employs TRBV18 and TRBJ1-5, with a tentative D call TRBD1 (5 bases). From germline, CDR1 is KGHSH and CDR2 LQKENI. Trimming took 3 bases from V and 5 from J, leaving 8 bases between them. The CDR3 runs to 13 residues. The CDR3 protein is CASSPGGDQPQHF. In DNA, the CDR3 is TGTGCCAGCTCACCGGGGGGGGATCAGCCCCAGCATTTT.

V gene TRBV18 combines with J gene TRBJ1-5; 7 nucleotides agree with TRBD1. The CDR3 has 15 residues. The V gene's germline CDR1 is KGHSH and CDR2 LQKENI. Losses at the gene ends were 3 bases for V and 5 bases for J; bases not matched to a gene: 7. CDR3 protein: CASSPTGVADQPQHF. The DNA for the CDR3 is TGTGCCAGCTCACCTACAGGGGTGGCGGATCAGCCCCAGCATTTT. Combining the CDR3 with reference TRBV18 and TRBJ1-5 gives the whole variable domain NAGVMQNPRHLVRRRGQEARLRCSPMKGHSHVYWYRQLPEEGLKFMVYLQKENIIDESGMPKERFSAEFPKEGPSILRIQQVVRGDSAAYFCASSPTGVADQPQHFGDGTRLSIL.

This chain connects TRBV19 to TRBJ1-2; TRBD1 is a possible D gene (6 bases). The V gene's germline CDR1 is LNHDA and CDR2 SQIVND (reference sequence). The CDR3 has 12 amino acids. Trimming shortened V by 5 bases and J by 3 bases, and 7 bases separated the two germline ends. The CDR3 loop is CASSRTDYGYTF. CDR3 nucleotide sequence: TGTGCCAGTAGTCGGACAGACTATGGCTACACCTTC.

The V call is TRBV18, the J call TRBJ2-2, with TRBD1 matching over 7 bases. After removal of 3 bases from V and 5 bases from J, the junction contained 6 bases not matched to a gene. Germline V lookup: CDR1 KGHSH, CDR2 LQKENI. This CDR3 spans 15 amino acids. The CDR3 is CASSPRQGRTGELFF. CDR3 in DNA: TGTGCCAGCTCACCCCGACAGGGAAGAACCGGGGAGCTGTTTTTT.

The rearrangement uses TRBV6-1 and TRBJ1-5; D perhaps matches TRBD1 (6 bases). The V end was cut by 8 bases, the J end by 7 bases, with 12 bases between. Germline-derived CDR1 and CDR2 are MNHNS and SASEGT. There are 12 residues in the CDR3. In DNA form, the CDR3 reads TGTGCCAGCCGCACGGGGGGCCAGCCCCAGCATTTT. This encodes CASRTGGQPQHF.

This chain links TRBV11-2 with TRBJ1-1; D is uncertain. The CDR3 loop spans 11 amino acids. CDR1 and CDR2 from the germline V gene are SGHAT and FQNNGV. V was shortened by 1 base and J by 10 bases, with 7 bases between the two germline ends. CDR3 sequence (DNA): TGTGCCAGCAGCTTAGGTCACGGAGCTTTCTTT. This translates into CASSLGHGAFF.